This T cell receptor beta chain emerged from a study of human T cells and chemical hapten exposure. Time point here: patch test 2, 6 weeks after DPC sensitization. As for treatment: therapeutic diphenylcyclopropenone sensitization with weekly scalp DPC. Notes on the study in general: The number of TCRs over 1 in 1000 frequency stayed unchanged after DPC. While controls formed fewer of them, expanded TCRs formed significantly more large CDR3 similarity clusters. With patch test score, the counts of PT1 expanded TCRs showed a positive correlation.

MiXCR, run by TCRdb on the RACE reads, gives a single entry per CDR3 protein. The sample contains about 380,000 distinct CDR3 sequences, about 6% of which appear only once. This clonotype was seen a few times. The antigen remains undetermined. The germline V gene has CDR1 SGHRS and CDR2 YFSETQ. Losses at the gene ends were 4 bases for V and 3 bases for J; bases not matched to a gene: 7. The CDR3 covers 16 residues. Sequenced material: whole blood, taken in connection with sensitization to the hapten diphenylcyclopropenone (DPC). The chain links TRBV5-1 to TRBJ2-3, with 11 bases matching TRBD2. The receptor's source is a young woman with alopecia areata. Some clones in this sample may be carry-over from other donors' samples. CDR3 amino acids: CASSLLLAGGTDTQYF. CDR3 DNA: TGCGCCAGCAGCCTCCTCCTAGCGGGGGGTACAGATACGCAGTATTTT.